This TCR beta chain was identified during a study of OX40 agonist ivuxolimab in advanced cancers. Study background: Ivuxolimab is a fully human IgG2 antibody that activates OX40 (CD134). Study findings and constraints: CD8+ T cells were the subset that, on average, had more expanded clones than CD4+.

Sequenced by immunoSEQ multiplex PCR; TCRdb stores in-frame clones only, minus some. The sample records under 65,000 clones, under 90% being singletons. As concerns this clone: Its cognate antigen is unknown.

Germline values: CDR1 SEHNR, CDR2 FQNEAQ (reference sequence). V was clipped by 6 bases and J by 6 bases; unmatched bases: 15. The CDR3 is 16 amino acids. The source of this sequence is an adult with an advanced solid tumor such as melanoma, head and neck, liver or kidney cancer. The sequences come from CD4+ or CD8+ T cells sorted from blood, collected in a trial of the OX40 agonist ivuxolimab. V gene TRBV7-9 combines with J gene TRBJ2-7; TRBD1 matches 9 bases. CDR3 region: CASRINRDRVLGEQYF. CDR3 DNA: TGTGCCAGCAGGATCAACCGGGACAGGGTACTGGGCGAGCAGTACTTC.